This TCR beta chain was observed in a study of cytomegalovirus exposure and HLA in healthy donors. The primer mix had 60 Vbeta and 13 Jbeta primers. Authors' data handling: Among the unique TCR beta chains that a later analysis counted, about 85 million in all, roughly 11 million were shared. The assay was immunoSEQ multiplex PCR, and TCRdb's table has in-frame clones only and misses some. The D gene and trimming were derived from the DNA, and the V and J assignments and clone size from that table. The sample carries 90,000 to 95,000 clones, 81% recorded once. Study-wide results and caveats: There were some V segments, including TRBV6-2 and TRBV6-3, excluded as indistinguishable. As was reported, the HLA-A and HLA-B alleles of most subjects were accurately predicted from TCR beta sequences.

The CDR3 has 13 residues. Per the germline V gene, CDR1 is LGHNA and CDR2 is YNFKEQ. V lost 4 bases and J lost 6, with 10 bases in between. As regards this clone: Antigen unknown.

The V call is TRBV4-2, the J call TRBJ2-4; no firm D call. The origin of this receptor is a girl aged 2 to 9 in good health and CMV-seropositive. The specimen was PBMCs. The CDR3 DNA follows: TGTGCCAGCAGCCCCCGGAGCCGAAACATTCAGTACTTC. Amino acid sequence: CASSPRSRNIQYF.